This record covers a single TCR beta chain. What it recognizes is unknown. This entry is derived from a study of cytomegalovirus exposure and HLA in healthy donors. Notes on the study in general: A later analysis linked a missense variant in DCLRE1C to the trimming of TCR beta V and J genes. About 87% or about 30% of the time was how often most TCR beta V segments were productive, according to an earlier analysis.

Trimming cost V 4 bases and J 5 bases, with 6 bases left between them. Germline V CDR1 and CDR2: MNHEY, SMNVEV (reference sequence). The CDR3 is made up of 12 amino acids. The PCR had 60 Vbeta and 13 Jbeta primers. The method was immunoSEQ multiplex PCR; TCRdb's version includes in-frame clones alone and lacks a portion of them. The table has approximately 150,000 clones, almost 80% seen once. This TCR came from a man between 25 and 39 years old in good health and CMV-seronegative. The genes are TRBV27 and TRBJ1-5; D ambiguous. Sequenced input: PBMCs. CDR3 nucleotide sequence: TGTGCCAGCAGTTCTCCGGATCAGCCCCAGCATTTT. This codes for CASSSPDQPQHF.